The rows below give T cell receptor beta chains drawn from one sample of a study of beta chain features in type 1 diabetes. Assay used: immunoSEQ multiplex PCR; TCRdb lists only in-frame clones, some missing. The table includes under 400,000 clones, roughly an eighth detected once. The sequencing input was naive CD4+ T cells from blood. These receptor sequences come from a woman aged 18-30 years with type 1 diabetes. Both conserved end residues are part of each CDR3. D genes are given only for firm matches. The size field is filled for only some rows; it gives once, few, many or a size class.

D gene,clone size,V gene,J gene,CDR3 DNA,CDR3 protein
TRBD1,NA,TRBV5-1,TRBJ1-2,TGCGCCAGCAGCTTCCGGACAGGGTCACGTAACTATGGCTACACCTTC,CASSFRTGSRNYGYTF
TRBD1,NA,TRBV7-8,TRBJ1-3,TGTGCCAGCAGCCGCAGGACAGGGGGGGACGCTGGAAACACCATATATTTT,CASSRRTGGDAGNTIYF
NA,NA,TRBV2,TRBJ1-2,TGTGCCAGCAGTGAAGCGCCTACGGTGGTCTATGGCTACACCTTC,CASSEAPTVVYGYTF
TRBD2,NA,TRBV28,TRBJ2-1,TGTGCCAGCACCTCCGAGCCTAGCGGGAGGGTTATGCCGTTCTTC,CASTSEPSGRVMPFF
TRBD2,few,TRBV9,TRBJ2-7,TGTGCCAGCAGCCCGGGACTAGCGGGAGGGACCGAGCAGTACTTC,CASSPGLAGGTEQYF
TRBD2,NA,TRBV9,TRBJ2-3,TGTGCCAGCAGCGTCGCTAGCGGGTTCGCAGATACGCAGTATTTT,CASSVASGFADTQYF
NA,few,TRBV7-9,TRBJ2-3,TGTGCCAGCAGCTTAGGAGGGACTCCTAGCACAGATACGCAGTATTTT,CASSLGGTPSTDTQYF
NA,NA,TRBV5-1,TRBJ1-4,TGCGCCAGCAGCTTAGACAGCTTAAATGAAAAACTGTTTTTT,CASSLDSLNEKLFF
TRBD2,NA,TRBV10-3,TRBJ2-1,TGTGCCAGCACGGGAGGACCCAACAATGAGCAGTTCTTC,CASTGGPNNEQFF
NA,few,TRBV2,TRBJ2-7,TGTGCCAGCAGTGCGAGGGTCTTCGGGGGCTACGAGCAGTACTTC,CASSARVFGGYEQYF
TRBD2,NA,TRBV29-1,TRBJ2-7,TGCAGCGTCACTAGCGCTTACGAGCAGTACTTC,CSVTSAYEQYF
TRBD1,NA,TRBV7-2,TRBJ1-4,TGTGCCAGCAGCTTAGTTGGGACAGTAAAGGAAAAACTGTTTTTT,CASSLVGTVKEKLFF
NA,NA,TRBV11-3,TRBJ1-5,TGTGCCAGCAGCCAACAGGGTAGCAATCAGCCCCAGCATTTT,CASSQQGSNQPQHF
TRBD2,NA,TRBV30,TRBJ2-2,TGTGCCTGGAGTCCCCTAGGAGGTGCAACCTGGGGACTAGATACCGGGGAGCTGTTTTTT,CAWSPLGGATWGLDTGELFF
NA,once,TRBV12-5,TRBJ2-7,TGTGCTAGTGGTCCGGGGTGGGAGCAGTACTTC,CASGPGWEQYF
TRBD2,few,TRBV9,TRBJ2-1,TGTGCCAGCAGCGTGGTAGCGGGAGGGCTCGATGAGCAGTTCTTC,CASSVVAGGLDEQFF
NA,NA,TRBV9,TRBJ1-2,TGTGCCAGCAGCGGAACAGGGTTCTATGGCTACACCTTC,CASSGTGFYGYTF
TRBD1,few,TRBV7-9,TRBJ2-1,TGTGCCAGCAGCACCCTGACAGGGGGCTCGGCGGGACCTACCGATGAGCAGTTCTTC,CASSTLTGGSAGPTDEQFF
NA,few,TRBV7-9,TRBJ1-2,TGTGCCAGCAGCTTAGTGGCCCCTTATGGCTACACCTTC,CASSLVAPYGYTF
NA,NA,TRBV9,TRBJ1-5,TGTGCCAGCAGCGCCCAAGATCTACAGCCCCAGCATTTT,CASSAQDLQPQHF
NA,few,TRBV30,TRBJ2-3,TGTGCCTGGAGTTCTTCTGGCACAGATACGCAGTATTTT,CAWSSSGTDTQYF
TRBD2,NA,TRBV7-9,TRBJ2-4,TGTGCCAGCAGCCACGGGGTAGCGGGGTCCAAAAACATTCAGTACTTC,CASSHGVAGSKNIQYF
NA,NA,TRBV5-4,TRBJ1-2,TGTGCCAGCAGCTTTCAGGGGGGCTACACCTTC,CASSFQGGYTF